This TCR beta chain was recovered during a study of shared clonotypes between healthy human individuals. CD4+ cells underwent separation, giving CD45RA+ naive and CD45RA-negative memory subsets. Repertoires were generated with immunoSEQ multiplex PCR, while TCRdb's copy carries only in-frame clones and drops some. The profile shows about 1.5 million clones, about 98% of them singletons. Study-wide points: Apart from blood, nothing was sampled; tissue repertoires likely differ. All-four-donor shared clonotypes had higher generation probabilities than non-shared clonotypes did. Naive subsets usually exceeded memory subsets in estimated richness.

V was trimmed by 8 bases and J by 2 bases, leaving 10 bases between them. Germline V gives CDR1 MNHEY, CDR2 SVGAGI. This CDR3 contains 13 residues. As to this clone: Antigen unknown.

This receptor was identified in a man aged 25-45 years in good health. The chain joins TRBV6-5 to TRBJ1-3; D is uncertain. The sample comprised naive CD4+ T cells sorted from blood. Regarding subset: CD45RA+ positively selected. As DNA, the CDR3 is TGTGCCAGCCACGGGAGTGCTGGAAACACCATATATTTT. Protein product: CASHGSAGNTIYF.